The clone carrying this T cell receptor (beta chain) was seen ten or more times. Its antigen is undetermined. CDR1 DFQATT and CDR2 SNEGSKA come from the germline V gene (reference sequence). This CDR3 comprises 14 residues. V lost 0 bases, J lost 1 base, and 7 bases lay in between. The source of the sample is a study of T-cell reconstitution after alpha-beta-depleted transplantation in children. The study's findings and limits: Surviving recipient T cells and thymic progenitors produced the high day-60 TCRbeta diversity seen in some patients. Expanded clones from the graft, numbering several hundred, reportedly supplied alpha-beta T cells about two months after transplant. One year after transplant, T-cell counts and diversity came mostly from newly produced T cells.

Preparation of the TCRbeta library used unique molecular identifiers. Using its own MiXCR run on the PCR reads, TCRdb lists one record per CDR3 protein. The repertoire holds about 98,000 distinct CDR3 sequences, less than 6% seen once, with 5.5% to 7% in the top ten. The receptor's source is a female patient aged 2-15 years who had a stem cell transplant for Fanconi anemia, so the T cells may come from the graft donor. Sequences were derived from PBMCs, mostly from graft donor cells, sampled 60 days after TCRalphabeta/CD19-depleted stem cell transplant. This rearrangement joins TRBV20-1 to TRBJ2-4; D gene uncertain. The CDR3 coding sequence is TGCAGTGCTAGAGATCTCCTTGCCAAAAACATTCAGTACTTC. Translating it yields CSARDLLAKNIQYF.